A few counts support the clone carrying this TCR beta chain. The antigen is undetermined. The data belong to a study of response to subunit inactivated influenza vaccine. With V trimmed by 0 bases and J by 0 bases, 9 bases remained unmatched. This CDR3 has 18 residues. CDR1 and CDR2 from the germline V gene are LGHNA and YNFKEQ. Whole-study findings and limits: It was suggested by the authors that few new T cells are recruited by each seasonal influenza vaccination.

TCRdb ran MiXCR on the RT-PCR reads and lists one entry per CDR3 protein. The sample yields roughly 700,000 distinct CDR3 sequences, roughly 13% seen once. The TCR was taken from a man aged 50 or older who received an inactivated influenza vaccine. The chain employs TRBV4-2 and TRBJ2-7; 9 nucleotides align to TRBD2. The source was PBMCs from blood, collected 14 days before vaccination. The CDR3 DNA reads as TGTGCCAGCAGCCAAGAAGCATTAGGTAGCGGGGGCTCCTACGAGCAGTACTTC. Amino acid sequence: CASSQEALGSGGSYEQYF.